This T cell receptor (beta chain) was recorded in a study of radiotherapy plus CTLA-4 blockade in lung cancer. At the level of the study: Objective response was observed in more than 15% of patients, and disease control in roughly 31%. General study results and limits: Following radiotherapy plus ipilimumab, tumor-derived TCR clones expanded in the blood.

Trimming cost V 5 bases and J 7 bases; bases outside gene matches: 5. CDR1 is MNHEY, CDR2 SMNVEV, per germline (reference sequence). The CDR3 is 14 residues long. Lung cancer patients with chemo-refractory metastatic non-small-cell disease were given focal radiation plus CTLA-4 blockade with ipilimumab. The data were produced by immunoSEQ multiplex PCR, yet TCRdb's version contains in-frame clones alone and is incomplete. The data show more than 95,000 clones, roughly 74% seen once. With regard to this clone: What it binds is unknown.

The TCR originated in a human donor with non-small cell lung cancer who had a partial response to radiotherapy plus ipilimumab. Here the sequenced sample was peripheral blood, taken from a patient treated with radiotherapy plus ipilimumab. V usage is TRBV27 and J usage is TRBJ2-1; 10 bases agree with TRBD2. This chain's CDR3 is CASSLYSGRNEQFF. The CDR3 DNA reads as TGTGCCAGCAGTCTTTATAGCGGGAGGAATGAGCAGTTCTTC.